One and the same sample provided the 32 T cell receptor beta chains below, sequenced in a study of long-term antiretroviral therapy in people with HIV. Assay version v3.0 of immunoSEQ was used, and it was run at survey level. The assay was immunoSEQ multiplex PCR, and TCRdb's table has in-frame clones only and misses some. Of 20,000 to 25,000 clones listed, 80% to 90% are singletons. The sequencing used unsorted PBMCs, collected 1.2 years after starting antiretroviral therapy. Every receptor here comes from a man aged 45-60 years with HIV.

This clone was seen only once. The rearrangement links TRBV6-5 to TRBJ2-7, with 7 nucleotides matching TRBD2. The V segment lost 6 bases and the J segment 9 bases; nucleotides outside the gene matches: 11. CDR1 is MNHEY, CDR2 SVGAGI, per germline. The CDR3 sequence is 13 residues long. DNA of the CDR3: TGTGCCAGCAGCAATTCCTTCCGGGAGGTGCAGTACTTC. Translation: CASSNSFREVQYF.

The CDR3 loop reads CASSPGTSGYEQYF. The CDR3 DNA is TGTGCCAGCAGCCCCGGGACTAGCGGGTACGAGCAGTACTTC. The gene calls are TRBV9 and TRBJ2-7, with 12 positions matching TRBD2. The CDR3 runs 14 residues. The germline CDR1 and CDR2 sequences are SGDLS and YYNGEE. V lost 4 bases and J lost 4; bases outside the gene matches: 3.

V and J are TRBV5-4 and TRBJ1-2, with D unclear. V lost 4 bases and J 0 bases, leaving 16 bases between the germline ends. The CDR3 consists of 16 residues. Per the germline V gene, CDR1 is SGHNT and CDR2 is YYREEE (reference sequence). The CDR3: CASSRSFREANYGYTF. The CDR3 DNA reads as TGTGCCAGCAGCCGCTCCTTCCGAGAAGCTAACTATGGCTACACCTTC.

This clone was picked up a small number of times. This chain connects TRBV7-6 to TRBJ1-2; D is ambiguous. Looked up from germline, CDR1 is SGHVS and CDR2 is FNYEAQ. Trimming removed 3 bases at V and 0 bases at J, with 23 bases between. This CDR3 is built from 19 residues. The CDR3 nucleotides are TGTGCCAGCAGCTTCTCTCTGGCGAGTTCCGCCTTTGCTAACTATGGCTACACCTTC. Translation gives CASSFSLASSAFANYGYTF.

The chain links TRBV5-1 to TRBJ2-1; D unclear. Germline lookup yields CDR1 SGHRS and CDR2 YFSETQ. CDR3 size: 10 residues. V lost 2 bases and J lost 6, with 0 bases in between. CDR3 in amino acids: CASSFNEQFF. In DNA, the CDR3 is TGCGCCAGCAGCTTCAATGAGCAGTTCTTC. The variable domain in full, with the rest retrieved from reference TRBV5-1 and TRBJ2-1, is KAGVTQTPRYLIKTRGQQVTLSCSPISGHRSVSWYQQTPGQGLQFLFEYFSETQRNKGNFPGRFSGRQFSNSRSEMNVSTLELGDSALYLCASSFNEQFFGPGTRLTVL.

The chain combines TRBV10-2 with TRBJ1-1; D is unresolved. Germline CDR1 WSHSY, CDR2 SAAADI. Trimming pared 4 bases from V and 0 bases from J, leaving 12 bases between. The CDR3 covers 15 residues. As DNA, the CDR3 is TGCGCCAGCAGTGGGTTGGGGTTGTTGAACACTGAAGCTTTCTTT. Amino acid sequence: CASSGLGLLNTEAFF.

The chain combines TRBV6-1 with TRBJ2-5, with 9 bases identical to TRBD1. The J call is uncertain, as TRBJ2-7 better fits the DNA end. Per germline, CDR1 MNHNS and CDR2 SASEGT. The length of the CDR3 is 14 residues. CDR3 region: CASSGDRVSYEQYF. CDR3 DNA sequence: TGTGCCAGCAGTGGGGACAGGGTCTCCTACGAGCAGTACTTC.

The J gene is TRBJ2-7, the V gene TRBV7-3; unclear D gene. This CDR3 is 13 amino acids long. Germline values: CDR1 SGHTA, CDR2 FQGTGA. V was clipped by 0 bases and J by 5 bases, with 8 bases between them. The CDR3 DNA follows: TGTGCCAGCAGCTTAACGCCCAAGGACGAGCAGTACTTC. It encodes CASSLTPKDEQYF. The variable domain in full, with the rest retrieved from reference TRBV7-3 and TRBJ2-7, is GAGVSQTPSNKVTEKGKYVELRCDPISGHTALYWYRQSLGQGPEFLIYFQGTGAADDSGLPNDRFFAVRPEGSVSTLKIQRTERGDSAVYLCASSLTPKDEQYFGPGTRLTVT.

The chain couples TRBV6-6 to TRBJ2-7; maybe TRBD2 (5 bases). The CDR3 is 14 amino acids. CDR1 is MNHNY and CDR2 is SVGAGI in the germline V gene (reference sequence). V lost 5 bases to trimming and J lost 0 bases, with 11 bases between them. The CDR3 region has the DNA TGTGCCAGCAGTCCCGACGGGAACTCCTACGAGCAGTACTTC. It translates to CASSPDGNSYEQYF.

The sample holds one count of this clone. The genes are TRBV5-3 and TRBJ1-5; 9 bases are a match to TRBD1. TRBV5-3 is treated as an ORF (open reading frame) with a function not yet certain. Losses at the gene ends were 4 bases for V and 0 bases for J; bases not matched to a gene: 5. The CDR3 consists of 16 residues. The CDR3 DNA reads TGTGCCAGAAGCGTTAGGACAGGGGCTAGCAATCAGCCCCAGCATTTT. Its translation is CARSVRTGASNQPQHF.

The chain uses TRBV19 and TRBJ1-5, with 7 bases aligning to TRBD1. Germline loops: CDR1 LNHDA, CDR2 SQIVND (reference sequence). This CDR3 has 14 residues. V lost 6 bases to trimming and J lost 3 bases; unmatched junction nucleotides: 5. The chain's CDR3 is CASRRDSLNQPQHF. The CDR3 region has the DNA TGTGCCAGTAGAAGGGACAGTCTCAATCAGCCCCAGCATTTT.

The V call is TRBV18, the J call TRBJ2-5, with D possibly matching TRBD2 (6 bases). The CDR3 is made up of 15 amino acids. The V end was cut by 3 bases, the J end by 4 bases, with 15 bases between. Germline CDR1 KGHSH, CDR2 LQKENI. CDR3 sequence reads: CASSPQRGRTETQYF. The CDR3 DNA is TGTGCCAGCTCACCTCAGCGAGGGAGGACAGAGACCCAGTACTTC.

The CDR3 DNA reads TGTGCCAGTAGGGGACAGGAGGGGACCTACGAGCAGTACTTC. Translating it yields CASRGQEGTYEQYF. The chain carries TRBV19 and TRBJ2-7; the match to TRBD1 covers 8 bases. The trim removed 6 bases at V and 2 bases at J, leaving 6 bases unmatched. Per germline, CDR1 LNHDA and CDR2 SQIVND (reference sequence). The CDR3 consists of 14 residues.

The genes are TRBV7-6 and TRBJ2-3, with 13 positions matching TRBD2. Germline lookup yields CDR1 SGHVS and CDR2 FNYEAQ. This CDR3 region has 19 residues. Trimming at V came to 5 bases and at J to 1 base, leaving 12 bases not matched to a gene. DNA of the CDR3: TGTGCCAGCAGCCGCGGACTAGCGGGGGACCTCTCCCGCACAGATACGCAGTATTTT. It codes for CASSRGLAGDLSRTDTQYF.

The rearrangement links TRBV2 to TRBJ2-7; 11 bases map to TRBD2. This CDR3 region has 15 residues. V dropped 4 bases and J dropped 7; count of bases not matched to a gene: 9. CDR1 is SNHLY and CDR2 is FYNNEI in the germline V gene. In DNA, the CDR3 is TGTGCCAGCAGTGTTTTAGCGGGGGGGCCGGGGGAGCAGTACTTC. Translation: CASSVLAGGPGEQYF.

The chain couples TRBV19 to TRBJ1-2; D unclear. With 7 bases removed from V and 8 bases from J, the gap between germline ends came to 20 bases. The CDR3 covers 14 residues. Germline CDR1 and CDR2: LNHDA and SQIVND (reference sequence). The CDR3: CASNSGRSPSGYTF. CDR3 nucleotides: TGTGCCAGTAACTCTGGACGCTCCCCTTCGGGCTACACCTTC.

This chain links TRBV5-8 with TRBJ2-6; D call uncertain. V shed 4 bases and J shed 0 bases, with 11 bases lying between them. Germline CDR1 reads SGHTS; CDR2 reads YDEGEE. The CDR3 runs to 16 residues. The CDR3: CASSQVGPSGANVLTF. CDR3 DNA: TGTGCCAGCAGCCAGGTTGGCCCCTCTGGGGCCAACGTCCTGACTTTC. The complete variable domain, with remaining parts taken from reference TRBV5-8 and TRBJ2-6, reads EAGVTQSPTHLIKTRGQQATLRCSPISGHTSVYWYQQALGLGLQFLLWYDEGEERNRGNFPPRFSGRQFPNYSSELNVNALELEDSALYLCASSQVGPSGANVLTFGAGSRLTVL.

This sequence joins TRBV5-1 and TRBJ1-6; D is ambiguous. CDR3 length equals 14 residues. Trimming took 4 bases from V and 6 from J, leaving 11 bases between them. The V gene's germline CDR1 is SGHRS and CDR2 YFSETQ. The CDR3 DNA follows: TGCGCCAGCAGCACCTTACTCTCTAATTCACCCCTCCACTTT. Its translation is CASSTLLSNSPLHF. Supplemented by reference TRBV5-1 and TRBJ1-6, the full variable domain reads KAGVTQTPRYLIKTRGQQVTLSCSPISGHRSVSWYQQTPGQGLQFLFEYFSETQRNKGNFPGRFSGRQFSNSRSEMNVSTLELGDSALYLCASSTLLSNSPLHFGNGTRLTVT.

The chain uses TRBV7-2 and TRBJ2-1, with TRBD2 matching over 11 bases. V lost 6 bases and J lost 7; bases outside the gene matches: 14. The germline V gene encodes CDR1 SGHTA and CDR2 FQGNSA. This CDR3 region has 17 residues. CDR3: CASRDPISGGDGNEQFF. DNA for the CDR3: TGTGCCAGCAGGGATCCCATTAGCGGGGGGGATGGGAATGAGCAGTTCTTC.

The CDR3 reads CASGGSYEQYF. The DNA of the CDR3 is TGTGCCAGCGGTGGGAGCTACGAGCAGTACTTC. The J gene is TRBJ2-7, the V gene TRBV28; D might be TRBD2 (5 bases). The CDR3 has 11 amino acids. Germline CDR1 is MDHEN and CDR2 is SYDVKM. V lost 8 bases and J lost 3, with 8 bases in between. The full variable domain, in which reference TRBV28 and TRBJ2-7 provide the parts outside the CDR3, is DVKVTQSSRYLVKRTGEKVFLECVQDMDHENMFWYRQDPGLGLRLIYFSYDVKMKEKGDIPEGYSVSREKKERFSLILESASTNQTSMYLCASGGSYEQYFGPGTRLTVT.

The J gene is TRBJ2-7, the V gene TRBV4-2, with TRBD2 as a possible D gene (6 bases). Germline CDR1 is LGHNA and CDR2 is YNFKEQ. Trimming removed 3 bases at V and 5 bases at J, with 14 bases between. The CDR3 has 14 residues. CDR3 bases: TGTGCCAGCAGCCACCTGGGTCGGGGGAACGAGCAGTACTTC. Encoded protein: CASSHLGRGNEQYF.

The chain uses TRBV6-5 and TRBJ1-5, with a weak D call TRBD1 (5 bases). This CDR3 has 14 amino acids. The V end lost 0 bases, the J end lost 4 bases, and 7 bases lay between the germline ends. CDR1 and CDR2 (germline): MNHEY, SVGAGI. The CDR3 DNA reads as TGTGCCAGCAGTTACTCGGGGGGGAATCAGCCCCAGCATTTT. It encodes CASSYSGGNQPQHF.

V and J are TRBV7-2 and TRBJ2-1, with TRBD2 identical over 9 bases. Germline V gene sequence: CDR1 SGHTA, CDR2 FQGNSA. With 4 bases clipped from V and 7 bases from J, the junction kept 14 bases outside the gene matches. The CDR3 is 17 amino acids. CDR3 residues: CASSSMYHLAGSNEQFF. CDR3 DNA: TGTGCCAGCAGCTCCATGTACCATCTAGCGGGGTCTAATGAGCAGTTCTTC.

The V call is TRBV29-1, the J call TRBJ2-2, with a possible D match to TRBD1 (5 bases). Per germline, CDR1 SQVTM and CDR2 ANQGSEA. The CDR3 runs 14 residues. V lost 1 base and J lost 1, with 7 bases in between. The CDR3 spells CSVEATGNTGELFF. CDR3 DNA: TGCAGCGTTGAAGCCACAGGGAACACCGGGGAGCTGTTTTTT.

The CDR3 sequence is CASSQGANQPQHF. CDR3 sequence (DNA): TGTGCCAGCAGCCAGGGGGCCAATCAGCCCCAGCATTTT. This rearrangement joins TRBV4-2 to TRBJ1-5, with a possible D match to TRBD1 (6 bases). The CDR3 contains 13 residues. Germline-derived CDR1 and CDR2 are LGHNA and YNFKEQ. The V end was cut by 3 bases, the J end by 3 bases, with 6 bases between.

The chain joins TRBV6-5 to TRBJ1-3; D gene uncertain. Germline V gene sequence: CDR1 MNHEY, CDR2 SVGAGI. This CDR3 contains 16 residues. Trimming removed 1 base from V and 0 bases from J, with 10 bases in between. The CDR3 DNA is TGTGCCAGCAGTTACTACGCCGGGAACTCTGGAAACACCATATATTTT. Amino acid sequence: CASSYYAGNSGNTIYF.

The chain carries TRBV2 and TRBJ2-7, with D perhaps TRBD2 (6 bases). Trimming took 4 bases from V and 6 from J, leaving 10 bases between them. CDR3 length: 12 residues. The germline gives CDR1 SNHLY, CDR2 FYNNEI. As DNA, the CDR3 is TGTGCCAGCAGTGGGTGGGGAGGCGAGCAGTACTTC. This translates into CASSGWGGEQYF.

The chain is built from TRBV28 and TRBJ2-7, with D unresolved. The length of the CDR3 is 13 residues. The V and J ends lost 2 bases and 2 bases respectively, with 7 bases between them. Looked up from germline, CDR1 is MDHEN and CDR2 is SYDVKM. CDR3 sequence reads: CASSLRSPYEQYF. The CDR3 DNA reads as TGTGCCAGCAGTTTAAGGAGCCCCTACGAGCAGTACTTC. Supplemented by reference TRBV28 and TRBJ2-7, the full variable domain reads DVKVTQSSRYLVKRTGEKVFLECVQDMDHENMFWYRQDPGLGLRLIYFSYDVKMKEKGDIPEGYSVSREKKERFSLILESASTNQTSMYLCASSLRSPYEQYFGPGTRLTVT.

This rearrangement joins TRBV9 to TRBJ2-2; D is uncertain. Germline V CDR1 and CDR2: SGDLS, YYNGEE. V dropped 1 base and J dropped 0 bases, with 10 bases sitting between them. The CDR3 consists of 16 residues. Here the CDR3 DNA reads TGTGCCAGCAGCGTATCTAGGGATACGAACACCGGGGAGCTGTTTTTT. Encoded protein: CASSVSRDTNTGELFF. The full variable domain, its missing parts supplied by reference TRBV9 and TRBJ2-2, is DSGVTQTPKHLITATGQRVTLRCSPRSGDLSVYWYQQSLDQGLQFLIQYYNGEERAKGNILERFSAQQFPDLHSELNLSSLELGDSALYFCASSVSRDTNTGELFFGEGSRLTVL.

The genes are TRBV19 and TRBJ1-5; D gene unclear. Germline V gives CDR1 LNHDA, CDR2 SQIVND (reference sequence). The CDR3 consists of 15 residues. Trimming took 1 base from V and 0 from J, leaving 7 bases between them. CDR3 nucleotides: TGTGCCAGTAGTATAGTAGGCTATAGCAATCAGCCCCAGCATTTT. Translating gives CASSIVGYSNQPQHF.

The rearrangement uses TRBV28 and TRBJ1-1; possible D gene TRBD1, 5 bases. The CDR3 is 15 amino acids. Germline-derived CDR1 and CDR2 are MDHEN and SYDVKM. Deletions cut 8 bases from V and 0 bases from J, with 16 bases between. In DNA, the CDR3 is TGTGCCAGCCACCAGGGTAGTTGGATGAACACTGAAGCTTTCTTT. Its translation: CASHQGSWMNTEAFF.

The DNA of the CDR3 is TGTGCCAGCAGTTTACTCTTGGGGGCATATGGCTACACCTTC. Protein: CASSLLLGAYGYTF. The rearrangement joins TRBV28 to TRBJ1-2, with D perhaps matching TRBD1 (6 bases). The CDR3 runs to 14 residues. In germline, CDR1 is MDHEN, CDR2 SYDVKM. V was cut by 2 bases and J by 5 bases, with 12 bases left in between.